This T cell receptor (beta chain) was sequenced in a study of OX40 agonist ivuxolimab in advanced cancers. Study context: A diagnosis of hepatocellular carcinoma, melanoma, renal cell or head and neck cancer was present in dose-escalation patients.

Sequenced by immunoSEQ multiplex PCR; TCRdb stores in-frame clones only, minus some. The table shows 70,000 or so clones, with almost 90% occurring only once. The CDR3 spans 15 residues. Unmatched junction bases numbered 5, after V lost 6 bases and J lost 2 bases. Germline V gene lookup returns CDR1 KGHSH and CDR2 LQKENI. This clone appeared a few times. The rearrangement uses TRBV18 and TRBJ2-1; 9 bases agree with TRBD2. The specimen was CD4+ or CD8+ T cells sorted from blood, collected in a trial of the OX40 agonist ivuxolimab. The receptor's source is an adult with an advanced solid tumor such as melanoma, head and neck, liver or kidney cancer. CDR3 sequence: CASSPQRGAYNEQFF. CDR3 bases: TGTGCCAGCTCCCCGCAGCGGGGGGCCTACAATGAGCAGTTCTTC.